These 4 T cell receptor beta chains were sequenced from one sample in a study of blood T cells in healthy people across ages. It was with a sample-barcoded 5' primer and a J-beta primer mix that a second PCR of about 6 to 12 cycles was run. One entry per CDR3 protein results from TCRdb running MiXCR on the 5' RACE reads. The data hold hundreds of thousands of distinct CDR3 sequences, with roughly 45% observed a single time. The sequencing input was blood. The receptors originated from a woman aged 55-69 years in good health.

There are a few counts of this clonotype. The V and J genes are TRBV5-6 and TRBJ2-5, with D possibly called TRBD1 or TRBD2 (6 bases each). V was clipped by 1 base and J by 4 bases, with 14 bases between them. This CDR3 is built from 15 residues. CDR1 is SGHDT and CDR2 is YYEEEE in the germline V gene. The CDR3 nucleotides read TGTGCCAGCAGCTTGAAACAGGGAGGAGTAGAGACCCAGTACTTC. The encoded protein is CASSLKQGGVETQYF.

V gene TRBV4-1 combines with J gene TRBJ1-5, with 7 bases identical to TRBD1. CDR3 length equals 15 residues. Germline V lookup: CDR1 MGHRA, CDR2 YSYEKL. With 3 bases clipped from V and 7 bases from J, the junction kept 9 bases outside the gene matches. The CDR3 loop reads CASSHRDSMSQPQHF. For the CDR3, the DNA is TGCGCCAGCAGCCACCGGGACAGTATGAGCCAGCCCCAGCATTTT.

The gene calls are TRBV5-1 and TRBJ2-5; D perhaps matches TRBD2 (6 bases). The last part of the DNA fits TRBJ2-7 better; the J call may be wrong. The CDR3 is made up of 14 amino acids. CDR1 and CDR2 from the germline V gene are SGHRS and YFSETQ. CDR3 DNA sequence: TGCGCCAGCAGCTGCGGGGTTGTTGGCTACGAGCAGTACTTC. This translates into CASSCGVVGYEQYF.

The CDR3 region is CASSATGTGNTIYF. In DNA form, the CDR3 reads TGTGCCAGCAGTGCGACAGGGACTGGAAACACCATATATTTT. The rearrangement joins TRBV12-3 or TRBV12-4 to TRBJ1-3; 7 bases agree with TRBD1. This CDR3 spans 14 amino acids. V was pared by 5 bases and J by 2 bases, with 3 bases of the junction left unmatched.